This TCR beta chain stems from a study of blood T cells in healthy people across ages. Germline CDR1 is SGHRS and CDR2 is YFSETQ. The CDR3 covers 16 residues. This clonotype was counted only a few times. The second PCR ran about 6 to 12 cycles with a sample-barcoded 5' primer and J-beta primers. CDR3-containing paired-end reads numbered at least 3 million in each sample. MiXCR, run by TCRdb on the 5' RACE reads, gives a single entry per CDR3 protein. The sample consists of about 320,000 distinct CDR3 sequences, around 30% of them appearing once. The clonotype originates from a woman between 65 and 79 years old in good health. The V and J genes are TRBV5-1 and TRBJ2-5, with TRBD1 identical over 8 bases. The DNA end is more similar to TRBJ2-1, so the J call may be wrong. The sample was blood. The CDR3 protein is CASSLVAGQGNNEQFF. In DNA, the CDR3 is TGCGCCAGCAGCTTGGTAGCTGGACAGGGAAACAATGAGCAGTTCTTC.